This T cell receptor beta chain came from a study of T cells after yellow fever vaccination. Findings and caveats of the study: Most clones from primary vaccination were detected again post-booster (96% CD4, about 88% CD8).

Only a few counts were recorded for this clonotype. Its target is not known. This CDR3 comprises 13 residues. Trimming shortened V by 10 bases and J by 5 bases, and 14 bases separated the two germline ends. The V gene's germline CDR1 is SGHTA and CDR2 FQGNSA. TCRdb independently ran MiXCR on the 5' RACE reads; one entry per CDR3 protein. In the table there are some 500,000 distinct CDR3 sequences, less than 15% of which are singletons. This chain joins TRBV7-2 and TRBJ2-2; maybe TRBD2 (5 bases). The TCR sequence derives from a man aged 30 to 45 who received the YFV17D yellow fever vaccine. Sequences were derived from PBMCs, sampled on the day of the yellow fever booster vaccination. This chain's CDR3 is CAINLRGTGELFF. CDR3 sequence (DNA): TGTGCCATCAACCTTCGGGGTACCGGGGAGCTGTTTTTT. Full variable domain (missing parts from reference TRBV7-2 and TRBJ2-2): GAGVSQSPSNKVTEKGKDVELRCDPISGHTALYWYRQSLGQGLEFLIYFQGNSAPDKSGLPSDRFSAERTGGSVSTLTIQRTQQEDSAVYLCAINLRGTGELFFGEGSRLTVL.